These 16 T cell receptor beta chains were sequenced from one sample in a study of neoadjuvant nivolumab and ipilimumab in lung cancer. TCRdb's copy holds only in-frame clones and misses some; the assay was immunoSEQ multiplex PCR. In the table there are about 38,000 clones, about 91% of which are singletons. The specimen was peripheral blood, collected before neoadjuvant nivolumab, alone or with ipilimumab. The receptor source for this set is an adult with non-small cell lung cancer.

This clone was seen once. The chain recombines TRBV14 with TRBJ1-4; no clear D gene. CDR1 is SGHDN, CDR2 FVKESK, per germline. The CDR3 is made up of 15 amino acids. The V end was cut by 1 base, the J end by 8 bases, with 14 bases between. The CDR3 protein is CASSQARRPGEKLFF. The CDR3 DNA reads as TGTGCCAGCAGCCAAGCTCGACGGCCTGGCGAAAAACTGTTTTTT.

The rearrangement joins TRBV30 to TRBJ2-7; D not resolved. Per germline, CDR1 GTSNPN and CDR2 SVGIG (reference sequence). This CDR3 is 12 amino acids long. V lost 3 bases, J lost 2 bases, and 8 bases lay in between. This CDR3 reads CAWRQDAYEQYF. The CDR3 bases are TGTGCCTGGAGGCAGGATGCCTACGAGCAGTACTTC. Variable domain in full (rest from reference TRBV30 and TRBJ2-7): SQTIHQWPATLVQPVGSPLSLECTVEGTSNPNLYWYRQAAGRGLQLLFYSVGIGQISSEVPQNLSASRPQDRQFILSSKKLLLSDSGFYLCAWRQDAYEQYFGPGTRLTVT.

This chain connects TRBV19 to TRBJ2-4; 8 positions match TRBD1. There are 12 residues in the CDR3. V was pared by 5 bases and J by 13 bases, with 7 bases of the junction left unmatched. Germline-derived CDR1 and CDR2 are LNHDA and SQIVND (reference sequence). The CDR3 DNA reads as TGTGCCAGTAGTGCAGGACAGGGTGGCCAGTACTTC. Translating it yields CASSAGQGGQYF.

The V call is TRBV7-2, the J call TRBJ2-7; TRBD2 might be the D (5 bases). In germline, CDR1 is SGHTA, CDR2 FQGNSA. V shed 5 bases and J shed 3 bases, with 20 bases lying between them. The CDR3 sequence is 16 residues long. CDR3 amino acids: CASSQGGSKRLYEQYF. The CDR3 bases are TGTGCCAGCAGCCAAGGCGGGTCCAAGCGGCTCTACGAGCAGTACTTC.

V and J are TRBV5-1 and TRBJ2-7, with TRBD2 identical over 10 bases. The CDR3 extends over 15 amino acids. Trimming cost V 3 bases and J 0 bases; bases outside gene matches: 3. CDR1 is SGHRS, CDR2 YFSETQ, per germline. Here the CDR3 reads CASSSASGSSYEQYF. The CDR3 nucleotides are TGCGCCAGCAGCTCCGCTAGCGGGAGCTCCTACGAGCAGTACTTC.

V usage is TRBV28 and J usage is TRBJ2-7; TRBD2 might be the D (7 bases). This CDR3 region has 15 residues. Trimming shortened V by 7 bases and J by 2 bases, and 18 bases separated the two germline ends. Germline V gene sequence: CDR1 MDHEN, CDR2 SYDVKM. The CDR3 spells CASIGRLAGAYEQYF. CDR3 in DNA: TGTGCCAGCATTGGGAGACTAGCAGGGGCCTACGAGCAGTACTTC.

This clone was counted between two and nine times. The rearrangement uses TRBV7-2 and TRBJ1-2; no firm D call. The V end was cut by 0 bases, the J end by 2 bases, with 10 bases between. Germline V gene lookup returns CDR1 SGHTA and CDR2 FQGNSA. This CDR3 is 15 amino acids long. The CDR3, as DNA: TGTGCCAGCAGCTTAGCGGAAGGGATGAACTATGGCTACACCTTC. Amino acid sequence: CASSLAEGMNYGYTF.

The chain is built from TRBV18 and TRBJ2-3; 8 positions agree with TRBD1. The CDR3 is 14 residues long. CDR1 and CDR2 from the germline V gene are KGHSH and LQKENI. The trim removed 3 bases at V and 5 bases at J, leaving 4 bases unmatched. CDR3 in DNA: TGTGCCAGCTCACCCGAGACAGGGGTAGATACGCAGTATTTT. The encoded protein is CASSPETGVDTQYF.

The V gene is TRBV5-4, the J gene TRBJ2-5; D gene unclear. Germline lookup yields CDR1 SGHNT and CDR2 YYREEE (reference sequence). V was pared by 2 bases and J by 5 bases, with 19 bases between. The CDR3 totals 16 residues. CDR3 coding DNA: TGTGCCAGCAGCTTACAGCCCCTAGGTCGAGGTGAGACCCAGTACTTC. Translating gives CASSLQPLGRGETQYF.

The V call is TRBV7-3, the J call TRBJ1-2, with D hard to call. Trimming took 5 bases from V and 4 from J, leaving 14 bases between them. The CDR3 has 14 amino acids. Germline CDR1 SGHTA, CDR2 FQGTGA. CDR3 sequence (DNA): TGTGCCAGCAGCCCCGTAGGGTTACGCTATGGCTACACCTTC. As protein: CASSPVGLRYGYTF.

The rearrangement links TRBV18 to TRBJ1-2, with D perhaps matching TRBD1 (5 bases). This CDR3 has 14 amino acids. V shed 3 bases and J shed 3 bases, with 11 bases lying between them. From germline, CDR1 is KGHSH and CDR2 LQKENI. Here the CDR3 DNA reads TGTGCCAGCTCACCGTCAGGGCTCGACTATGGCTACACCTTC. Amino acids: CASSPSGLDYGYTF.

The genes are TRBV10-2 and TRBJ1-5, with D unclear. V lost 4 bases and J lost 4, with 8 bases in between. CDR1 and CDR2 (germline): WSHSY, SAAADI. The CDR3 contains 13 residues. The CDR3 DNA follows: TGCGCCAGCAGTGTGCAGTTAAATCAGCCCCAGCATTTT. It yields the protein CASSVQLNQPQHF.

The J gene is TRBJ2-5, the V gene TRBV28, with D perhaps TRBD2 (6 bases). CDR1 is MDHEN and CDR2 is SYDVKM in the germline V gene. The V end lost 5 bases, the J end lost 4 bases, and 17 bases lay between the germline ends. The CDR3 is 15 residues long. The CDR3 loop is CASSGTEGWLETQYF. The CDR3 DNA reads as TGTGCCAGCAGTGGGACTGAGGGTTGGTTAGAGACCCAGTACTTC. Looking up the rest from reference TRBV28 and TRBJ2-5 gives the full variable domain: DVKVTQSSRYLVKRTGEKVFLECVQDMDHENMFWYRQDPGLGLRLIYFSYDVKMKEKGDIPEGYSVSREKKERFSLILESASTNQTSMYLCASSGTEGWLETQYFGPGTRLLVL.

The chain carries TRBV5-1 and TRBJ2-7, with D possibly TRBD2 on 6 matching bases. Germline assignment: CDR1 SGHRS and CDR2 YFSETQ. Deletions cut 4 bases from V and 0 bases from J, with 11 bases between. CDR3 length: 14 residues. This CDR3 reads CASSLGSGSYEQYF. The CDR3 coding sequence is TGCGCCAGCAGCCTAGGTAGCGGCTCCTACGAGCAGTACTTC.

About this clone: The junction departs from germline at one end; a sequencing error may be responsible. The CDR3 is CASSPQDRGQSRSF. CDR3 in DNA: TGTGCCAGCAGTCCCCAGGACAGGGGGCAATCAAGGAGCTTC. The chain recombines TRBV28 with TRBJ1-2; 11 bases are a match to TRBD1. Germline V lookup: CDR1 MDHEN, CDR2 SYDVKM. The CDR3 covers 14 residues.

This chain connects TRBV13 to TRBJ2-7, with no clear D. This CDR3 contains 14 residues. Germline values: CDR1 PRHDT, CDR2 FYEKMQ (reference sequence). Trimming cost V 5 bases and J 0 bases, with 11 bases left between them. In nucleotides, the CDR3 is TGTGCCAGCAGCGTAAAACAAGCCTCCTACGAGCAGTACTTC. This codes for CASSVKQASYEQYF.